The clone carrying this TCR beta chain has a handful of counts. Its antigen is as yet unknown. Preparation of the TCRbeta library was carried out with unique molecular identifiers. Via MiXCR, TCRdb re-called the PCR reads, giving one row per CDR3 protein. The sample carries 670,000 or so distinct CDR3 sequences, 13% recorded once. The source of the sample is a study of T-cell reconstitution after alpha-beta-depleted transplantation in children. Study-wide results and limits: Roughly two months post-transplant, alpha-beta T cells reportedly originated from several hundred graft clones that had expanded. T-cell counts and diversity at one year following transplant were attributed mainly to newly produced T cells.

With V trimmed by 7 bases and J by 9 bases, 19 bases remained unmatched. CDR3 length equals 17 residues. This chain connects TRBV12-3 or TRBV12-4 to TRBJ2-1; 9 bases fit TRBD2. Here the sequenced sample was PBMCs, taken before TCRalphabeta/CD19-depleted stem cell transplant. The receptor's source is a girl aged 2 to 10 with congenital amegakaryocytic thrombocytopenia, due to receive a stem cell transplant. This chain's CDR3 is CASTTYGPSGVGFEQFF. CDR3 nucleotide sequence: TGTGCCAGCACCACCTATGGTCCTAGCGGGGTGGGTTTTGAGCAGTTCTTC.